The clone carrying this T cell receptor beta chain was seen only once. This specimen belongs to a study of blood T cell repertoires in COVID-19. Study as a whole: PBMCs, B-cell-depleted T cells, or T cells were the source of the cDNA or gDNA that made up the material.

Using immunoSEQ multiplex PCR, the repertoire was profiled, and TCRdb retains in-frame clones only, with some absent. The table has approximately 85,000 clones, about 90% seen once. The CDR3 consists of 17 residues. Germline-derived CDR1 and CDR2 are LNHDA and SQIVND (reference sequence). The V gene end was trimmed by 5 bases and the J gene end by 8 bases; junction bases not matched to a gene: 13. This sequence originates from a woman between 45 and 60 years old in a cohort sampled during active COVID-19. The specimen was peripheral blood. The rearrangement links TRBV19 to TRBJ2-4, with 12 bases fitting TRBD1. CDR3 amino acids: CASSSHSGTGGAYIQYF. The CDR3 DNA reads as TGTGCCAGTAGTTCCCACTCCGGGACAGGGGGCGCCTACATTCAGTACTTC.